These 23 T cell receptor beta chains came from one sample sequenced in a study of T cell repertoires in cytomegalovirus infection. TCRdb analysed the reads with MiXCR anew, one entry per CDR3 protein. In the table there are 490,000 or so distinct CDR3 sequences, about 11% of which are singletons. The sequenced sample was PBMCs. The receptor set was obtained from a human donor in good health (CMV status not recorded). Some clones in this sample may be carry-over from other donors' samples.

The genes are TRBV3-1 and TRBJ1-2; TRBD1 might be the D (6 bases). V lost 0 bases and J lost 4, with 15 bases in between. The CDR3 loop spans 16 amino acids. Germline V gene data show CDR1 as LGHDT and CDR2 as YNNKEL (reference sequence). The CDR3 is CASSQDMTGLGYGYTF. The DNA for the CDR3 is TGTGCCAGCAGCCAAGATATGACAGGCCTTGGCTATGGCTACACCTTC.

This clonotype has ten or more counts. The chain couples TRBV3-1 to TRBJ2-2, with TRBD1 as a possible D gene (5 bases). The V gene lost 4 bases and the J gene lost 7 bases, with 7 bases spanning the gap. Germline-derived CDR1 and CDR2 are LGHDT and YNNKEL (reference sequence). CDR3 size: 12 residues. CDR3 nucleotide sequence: TGTGCCAGCAGCCCAGGGATCGGGGAGCTGTTTTTT. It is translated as CASSPGIGELFF.

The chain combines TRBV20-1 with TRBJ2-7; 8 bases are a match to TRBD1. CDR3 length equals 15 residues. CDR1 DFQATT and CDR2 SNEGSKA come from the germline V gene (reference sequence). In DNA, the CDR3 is TGCAGCGCTGGACAGTTAGTGACAGGGGCCTACGAGCAGTACTTC. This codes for CSAGQLVTGAYEQYF.

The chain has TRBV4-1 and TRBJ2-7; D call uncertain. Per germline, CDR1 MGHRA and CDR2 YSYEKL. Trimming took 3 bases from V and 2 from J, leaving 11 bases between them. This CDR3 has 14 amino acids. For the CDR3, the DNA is TGCGCCAGCAGCCAGTTAAACAGCGCCTACGAGCAGTACTTC. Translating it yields CASSQLNSAYEQYF.

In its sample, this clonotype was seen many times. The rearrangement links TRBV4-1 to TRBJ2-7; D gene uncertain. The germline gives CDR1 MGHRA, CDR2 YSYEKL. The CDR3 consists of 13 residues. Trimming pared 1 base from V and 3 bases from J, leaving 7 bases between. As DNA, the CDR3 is TGCGCCAGCAGCCAAGGTGGAAACTACGAGCAGTACTTC. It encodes CASSQGGNYEQYF.

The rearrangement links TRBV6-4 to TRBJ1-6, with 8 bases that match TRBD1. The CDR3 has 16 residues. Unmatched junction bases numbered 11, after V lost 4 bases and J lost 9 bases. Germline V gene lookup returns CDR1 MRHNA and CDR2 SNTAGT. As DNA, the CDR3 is TGTGCCAGCAGTGCCCGGACAGGGAATAGGGTTTCACCCCTCCACTTT. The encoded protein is CASSARTGNRVSPLHF.

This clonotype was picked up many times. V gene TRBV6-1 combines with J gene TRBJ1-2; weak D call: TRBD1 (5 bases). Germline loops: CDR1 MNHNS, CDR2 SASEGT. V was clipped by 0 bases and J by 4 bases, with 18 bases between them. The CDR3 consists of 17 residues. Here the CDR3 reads CASSEAILQRQRYGYTF. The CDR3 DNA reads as TGTGCCAGCAGTGAAGCGATACTACAGAGACAGCGCTATGGCTACACCTTC.

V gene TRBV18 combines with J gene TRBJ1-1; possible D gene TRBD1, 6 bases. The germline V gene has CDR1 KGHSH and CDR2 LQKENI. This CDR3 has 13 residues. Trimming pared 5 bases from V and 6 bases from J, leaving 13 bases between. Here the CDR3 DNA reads TGTGCCAGCTCAGCGCAGGGGAGGGCTGAAGCTTTCTTT. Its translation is CASSAQGRAEAFF.

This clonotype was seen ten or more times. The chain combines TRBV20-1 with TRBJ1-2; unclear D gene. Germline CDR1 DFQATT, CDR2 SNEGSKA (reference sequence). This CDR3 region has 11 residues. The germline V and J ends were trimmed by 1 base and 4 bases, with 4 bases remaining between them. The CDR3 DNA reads TGCAGTGCTAGAGTCGGCTATGGCTACACCTTC. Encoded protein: CSARVGYGYTF.

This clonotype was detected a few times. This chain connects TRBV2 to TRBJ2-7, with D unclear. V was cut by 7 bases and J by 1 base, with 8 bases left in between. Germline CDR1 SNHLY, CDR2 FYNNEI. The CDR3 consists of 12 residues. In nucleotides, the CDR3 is TGTGCCAGCAATGTCCAGTCCTACGAGCAGTACTTC. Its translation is CASNVQSYEQYF.

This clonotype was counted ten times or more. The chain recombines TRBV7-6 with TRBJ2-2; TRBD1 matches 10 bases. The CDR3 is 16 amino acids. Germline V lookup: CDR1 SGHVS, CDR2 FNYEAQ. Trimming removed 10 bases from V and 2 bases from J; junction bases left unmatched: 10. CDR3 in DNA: TGTGCCACCGCGCGGACAGGGGGGATCAACACCGGGGAGCTGTTTTTT. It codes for CATARTGGINTGELFF.

In DNA form, the CDR3 reads TGTGCCAGCAGCCCCGGGTGGGGTGATATCACAGATACGCAGTATTTT. It is translated as CASSPGWGDITDTQYF. V gene TRBV7-9 combines with J gene TRBJ2-3; D is undetermined. The germline gives CDR1 SEHNR, CDR2 FQNEAQ (reference sequence). Trimming removed 5 bases from V and 2 bases from J, with 17 bases in between. The CDR3 covers 16 residues.

CDR3 amino acids: CSARRIRDRGRQPQHF. In nucleotides, the CDR3 is TGCAGTGCTAGACGGATCCGGGACAGGGGGCGGCAGCCCCAGCATTTT. The chain couples TRBV20-1 to TRBJ1-5, with TRBD1 identical over 12 bases. CDR1 and CDR2 from the germline V gene are DFQATT and SNEGSKA (reference sequence). CDR3 length: 16 amino acids. After removal of 2 bases from V and 7 bases from J, the junction contained 9 bases not matched to a gene.

The CDR3 here is CATSSHEAKSTDTQYF. DNA for the CDR3: TGTGCCACCAGTTCCCACGAGGCGAAAAGCACAGATACGCAGTATTTT. The V gene is TRBV24-1, the J gene TRBJ2-3; D remains unclear. Between the trimmed V and J ends, which lost 6 bases and 0 bases, there was a span of 15 bases. The V gene's germline CDR1 is KGHDR and CDR2 SFDVKD. The CDR3 consists of 16 residues.

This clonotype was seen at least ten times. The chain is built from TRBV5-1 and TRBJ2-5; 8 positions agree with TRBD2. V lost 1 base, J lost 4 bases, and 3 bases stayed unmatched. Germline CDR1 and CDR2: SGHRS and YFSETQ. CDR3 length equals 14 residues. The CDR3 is CASSLFAGGETQYF. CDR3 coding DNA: TGCGCCAGCAGCTTGTTCGCGGGGGGAGAGACCCAGTACTTC. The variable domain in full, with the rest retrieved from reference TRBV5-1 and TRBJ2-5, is KAGVTQTPRYLIKTRGQQVTLSCSPISGHRSVSWYQQTPGQGLQFLFEYFSETQRNKGNFPGRFSGRQFSNSRSEMNVSTLELGDSALYLCASSLFAGGETQYFGPGTRLLVL.

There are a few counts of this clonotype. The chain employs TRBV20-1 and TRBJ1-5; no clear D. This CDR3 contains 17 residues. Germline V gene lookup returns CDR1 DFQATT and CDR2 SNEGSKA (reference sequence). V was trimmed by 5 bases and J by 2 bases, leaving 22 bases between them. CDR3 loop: CSAYIVGGPRGNQPQHF. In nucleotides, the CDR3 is TGCAGTGCTTACATCGTCGGAGGCCCGCGTGGCAATCAGCCCCAGCATTTT.

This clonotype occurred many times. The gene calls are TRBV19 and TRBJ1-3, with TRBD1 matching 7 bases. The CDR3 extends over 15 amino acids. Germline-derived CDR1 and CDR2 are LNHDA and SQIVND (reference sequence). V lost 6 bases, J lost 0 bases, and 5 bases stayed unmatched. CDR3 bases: TGTGCCAGTAGATACGACAGGGTCTCTGGAAACACCATATATTTT. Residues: CASRYDRVSGNTIYF.

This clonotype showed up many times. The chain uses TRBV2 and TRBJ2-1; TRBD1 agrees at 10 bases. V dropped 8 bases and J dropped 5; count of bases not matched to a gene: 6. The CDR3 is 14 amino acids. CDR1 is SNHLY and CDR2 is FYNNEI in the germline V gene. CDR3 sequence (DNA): TGTGCCAGCGTCGGGACAGGGGTCCACAATGAGCAGTTCTTC. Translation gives CASVGTGVHNEQFF.

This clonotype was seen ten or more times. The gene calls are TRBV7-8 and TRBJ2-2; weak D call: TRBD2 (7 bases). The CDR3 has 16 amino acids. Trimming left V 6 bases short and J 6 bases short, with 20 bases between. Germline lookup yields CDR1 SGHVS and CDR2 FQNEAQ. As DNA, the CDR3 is TGTGCCAGCAGAAAAGGGGGGGGGGGCCTGTCCGGGGAGCTGTTTTTT. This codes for CASRKGGGGLSGELFF.

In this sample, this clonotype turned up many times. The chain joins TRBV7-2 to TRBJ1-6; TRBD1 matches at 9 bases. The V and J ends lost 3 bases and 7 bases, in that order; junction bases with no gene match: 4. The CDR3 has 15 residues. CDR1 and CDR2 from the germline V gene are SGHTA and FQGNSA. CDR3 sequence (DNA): TGTGCCAGCAGCTTTTCGGACAGGGGAAATTCACCCCTCCACTTT. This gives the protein CASSFSDRGNSPLHF.

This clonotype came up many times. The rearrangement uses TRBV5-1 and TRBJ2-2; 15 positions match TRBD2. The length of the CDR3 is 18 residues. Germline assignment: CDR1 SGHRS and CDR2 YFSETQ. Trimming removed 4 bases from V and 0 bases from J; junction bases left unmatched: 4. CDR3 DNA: TGCGCCAGCAGCAGCCGGACTAGCGGGAGGGCGAACACCGGGGAGCTGTTTTTT. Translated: CASSSRTSGRANTGELFF. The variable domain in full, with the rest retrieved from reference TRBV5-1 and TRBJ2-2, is KAGVTQTPRYLIKTRGQQVTLSCSPISGHRSVSWYQQTPGQGLQFLFEYFSETQRNKGNFPGRFSGRQFSNSRSEMNVSTLELGDSALYLCASSSRTSGRANTGELFFGEGSRLTVL.

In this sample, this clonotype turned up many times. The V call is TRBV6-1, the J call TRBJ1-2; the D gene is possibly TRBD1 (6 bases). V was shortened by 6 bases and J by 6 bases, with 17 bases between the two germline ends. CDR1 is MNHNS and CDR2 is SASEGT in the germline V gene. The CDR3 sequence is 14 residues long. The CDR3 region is CASRAGVDVDGYTF. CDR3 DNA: TGTGCCAGCAGGGCAGGGGTTGATGTCGATGGCTACACCTTC.

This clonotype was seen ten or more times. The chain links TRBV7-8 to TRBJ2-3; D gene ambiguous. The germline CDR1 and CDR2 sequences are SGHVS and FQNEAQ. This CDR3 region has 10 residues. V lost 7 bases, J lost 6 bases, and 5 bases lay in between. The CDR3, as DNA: TGTGCCAGCATGATGGATACGCAGTATTTT. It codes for CASMMDTQYF.